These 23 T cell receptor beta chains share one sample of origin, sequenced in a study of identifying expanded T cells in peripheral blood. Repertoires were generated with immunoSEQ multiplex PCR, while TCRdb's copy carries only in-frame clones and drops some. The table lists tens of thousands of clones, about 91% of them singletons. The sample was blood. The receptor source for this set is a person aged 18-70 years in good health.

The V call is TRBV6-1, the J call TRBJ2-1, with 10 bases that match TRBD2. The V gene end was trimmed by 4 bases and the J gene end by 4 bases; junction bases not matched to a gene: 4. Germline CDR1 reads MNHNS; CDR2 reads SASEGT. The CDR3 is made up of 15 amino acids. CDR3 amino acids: CASSVERGGYNEQFF. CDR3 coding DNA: TGTGCCAGCAGTGTAGAGCGGGGGGGTTACAATGAGCAGTTCTTC.

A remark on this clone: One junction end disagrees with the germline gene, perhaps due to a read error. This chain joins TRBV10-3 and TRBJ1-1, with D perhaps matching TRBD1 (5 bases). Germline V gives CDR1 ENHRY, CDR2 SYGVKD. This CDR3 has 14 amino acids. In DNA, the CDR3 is TGTGCCATCACTGAGGTTCAGGGGAACACTGAAGCTTTCTTT. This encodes CAITEVQGNTEAFF.

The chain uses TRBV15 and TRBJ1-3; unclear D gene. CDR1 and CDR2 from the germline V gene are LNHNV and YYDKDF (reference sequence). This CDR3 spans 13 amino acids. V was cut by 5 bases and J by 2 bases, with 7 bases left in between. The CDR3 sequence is CATSARTGNTIYF. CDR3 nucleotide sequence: TGTGCCACCAGCGCCCGGACTGGAAACACCATATATTTT.

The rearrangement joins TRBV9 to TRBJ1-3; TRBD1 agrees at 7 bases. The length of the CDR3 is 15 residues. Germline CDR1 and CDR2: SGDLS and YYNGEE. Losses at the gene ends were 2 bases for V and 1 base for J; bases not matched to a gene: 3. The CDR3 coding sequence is TGTGCCAGCAGCGTGGAGACAGGGTCTGGAAACACCATATATTTT. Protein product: CASSVETGSGNTIYF.

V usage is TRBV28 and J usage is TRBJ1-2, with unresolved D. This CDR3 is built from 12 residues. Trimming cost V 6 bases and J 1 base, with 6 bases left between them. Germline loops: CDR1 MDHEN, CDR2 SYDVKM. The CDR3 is CASSSDNYGYTF. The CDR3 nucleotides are TGTGCCAGCAGCTCAGATAACTATGGCTACACCTTC.

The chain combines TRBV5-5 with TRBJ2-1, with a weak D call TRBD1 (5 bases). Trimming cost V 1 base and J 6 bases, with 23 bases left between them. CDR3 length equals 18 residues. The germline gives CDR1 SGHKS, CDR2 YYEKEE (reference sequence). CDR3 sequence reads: CASSLRGGLGSPSNEQFF. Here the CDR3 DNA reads TGTGCCAGCAGCTTGAGGGGCGGCCTGGGTAGCCCCTCCAATGAGCAGTTCTTC. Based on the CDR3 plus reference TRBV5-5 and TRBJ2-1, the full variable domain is DAGVTQSPTHLIKTRGQQVTLRCSPISGHKSVSWYQQVLGQGPQFIFQYYEKEERGRGNFPDRFSARQFPNYSSELNVNALLLGDSALYLCASSLRGGLGSPSNEQFFGPGTRLTVL.

The CDR3 nucleotides are TGTGCCAGCTGGGGCCGTCCCTACGAGCAGTACTTC. As protein: CASWGRPYEQYF. This chain joins TRBV6-6 and TRBJ2-7, with D tentatively TRBD1 (5 bases). The V end lost 8 bases, the J end lost 2 bases, and 10 bases lay between the germline ends. The CDR3 consists of 12 residues. Germline-derived CDR1 and CDR2 are MNHNY and SVGAGI (reference sequence).

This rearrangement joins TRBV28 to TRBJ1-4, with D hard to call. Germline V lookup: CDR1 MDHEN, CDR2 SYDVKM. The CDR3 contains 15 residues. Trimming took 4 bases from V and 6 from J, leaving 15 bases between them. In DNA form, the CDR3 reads TGTGCCAGCAGTTCCGAGCTTGACCTAGATGAAAAACTGTTTTTT. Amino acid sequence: CASSSELDLDEKLFF.

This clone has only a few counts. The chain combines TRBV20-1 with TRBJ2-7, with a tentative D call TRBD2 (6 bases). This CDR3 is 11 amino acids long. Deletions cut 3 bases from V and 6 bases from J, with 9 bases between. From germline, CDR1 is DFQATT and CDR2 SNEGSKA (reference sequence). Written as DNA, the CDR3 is TGCAGTGCTAGCGGGAGCCGCGAGCAGTACTTC. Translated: CSASGSREQYF.

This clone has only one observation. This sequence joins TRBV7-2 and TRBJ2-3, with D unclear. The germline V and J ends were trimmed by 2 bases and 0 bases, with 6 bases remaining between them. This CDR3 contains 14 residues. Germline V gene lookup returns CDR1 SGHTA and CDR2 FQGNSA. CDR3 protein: CASSLQLSTDTQYF. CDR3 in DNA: TGTGCCAGCAGCTTACAACTAAGCACAGATACGCAGTATTTT.

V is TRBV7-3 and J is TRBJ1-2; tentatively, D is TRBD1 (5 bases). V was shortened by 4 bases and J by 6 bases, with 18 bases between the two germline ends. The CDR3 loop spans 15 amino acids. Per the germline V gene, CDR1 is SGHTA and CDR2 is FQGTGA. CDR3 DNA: TGTGCCAGCAGCTCTAGTAGTGAGGGGCGAAATGGCTACACCTTC. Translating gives CASSSSSEGRNGYTF.

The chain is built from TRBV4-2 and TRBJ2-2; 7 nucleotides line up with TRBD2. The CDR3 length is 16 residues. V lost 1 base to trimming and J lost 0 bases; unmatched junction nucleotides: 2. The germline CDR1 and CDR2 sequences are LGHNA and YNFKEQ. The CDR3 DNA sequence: TGTGCCAGCAGCCAAGCTAGCGGAGCGAACACCGGGGAGCTGTTTTTT. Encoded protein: CASSQASGANTGELFF.

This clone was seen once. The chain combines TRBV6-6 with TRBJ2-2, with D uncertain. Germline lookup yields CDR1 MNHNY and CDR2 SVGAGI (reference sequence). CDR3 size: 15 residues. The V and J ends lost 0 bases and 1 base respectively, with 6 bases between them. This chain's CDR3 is CASSYSNVNTGELFF. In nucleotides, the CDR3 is TGTGCCAGCAGTTACTCGAACGTGAACACCGGGGAGCTGTTTTTT.

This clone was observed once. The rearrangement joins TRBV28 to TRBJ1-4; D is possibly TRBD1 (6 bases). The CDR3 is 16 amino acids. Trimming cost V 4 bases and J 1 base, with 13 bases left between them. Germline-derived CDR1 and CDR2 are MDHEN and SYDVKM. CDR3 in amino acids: CASSSAQGKTNEKLFF. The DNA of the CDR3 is TGTGCCAGCAGTTCCGCCCAGGGGAAAACTAATGAAAAACTGTTTTTT.

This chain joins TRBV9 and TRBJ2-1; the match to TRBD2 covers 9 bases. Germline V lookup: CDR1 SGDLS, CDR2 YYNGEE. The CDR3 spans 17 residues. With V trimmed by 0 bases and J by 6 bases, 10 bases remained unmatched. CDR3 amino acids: CASSVAWAGGPFNEQFF. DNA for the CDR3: TGTGCCAGCAGCGTAGCTTGGGCGGGAGGGCCATTCAATGAGCAGTTCTTC. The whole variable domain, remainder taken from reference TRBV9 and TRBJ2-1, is DSGVTQTPKHLITATGQRVTLRCSPRSGDLSVYWYQQSLDQGLQFLIQYYNGEERAKGNILERFSAQQFPDLHSELNLSSLELGDSALYFCASSVAWAGGPFNEQFFGPGTRLTVL.

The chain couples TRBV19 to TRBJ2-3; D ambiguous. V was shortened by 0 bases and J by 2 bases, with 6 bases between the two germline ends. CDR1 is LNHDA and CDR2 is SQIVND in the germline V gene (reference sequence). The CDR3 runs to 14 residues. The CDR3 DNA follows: TGTGCCAGTAGTATAGAGGGGAACACAGATACGCAGTATTTT. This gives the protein CASSIEGNTDTQYF.

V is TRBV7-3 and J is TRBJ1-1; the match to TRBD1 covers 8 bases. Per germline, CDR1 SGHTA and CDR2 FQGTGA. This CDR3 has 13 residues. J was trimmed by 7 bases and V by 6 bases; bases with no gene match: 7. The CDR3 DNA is TGTGCCAGCAGTCGCGACAGGGGCCATGAAGCTTTCTTT. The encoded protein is CASSRDRGHEAFF.

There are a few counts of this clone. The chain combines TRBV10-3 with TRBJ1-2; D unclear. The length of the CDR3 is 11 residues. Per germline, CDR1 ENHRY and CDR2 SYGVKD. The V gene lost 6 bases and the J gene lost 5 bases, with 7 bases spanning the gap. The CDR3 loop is CAIRVAYGYTF. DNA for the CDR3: TGTGCCATCAGGGTTGCTTATGGCTACACCTTC.

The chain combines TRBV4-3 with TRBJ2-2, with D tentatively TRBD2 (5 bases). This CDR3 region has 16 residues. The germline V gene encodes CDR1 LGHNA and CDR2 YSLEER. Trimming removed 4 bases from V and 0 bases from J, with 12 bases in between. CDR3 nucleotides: TGCGCCAGCAGCCTCGGATGGGGAGCGAACACCGGGGAGCTGTTTTTT. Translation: CASSLGWGANTGELFF.

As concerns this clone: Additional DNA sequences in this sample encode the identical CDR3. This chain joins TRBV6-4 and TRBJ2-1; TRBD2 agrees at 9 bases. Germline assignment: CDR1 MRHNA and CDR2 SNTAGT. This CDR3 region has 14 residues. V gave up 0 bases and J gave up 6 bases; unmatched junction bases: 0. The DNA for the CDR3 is TGTGCCAGCAGTGACTCTAGCGGGAGCAATGAGCAGTTCTTC. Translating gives CASSDSSGSNEQFF.

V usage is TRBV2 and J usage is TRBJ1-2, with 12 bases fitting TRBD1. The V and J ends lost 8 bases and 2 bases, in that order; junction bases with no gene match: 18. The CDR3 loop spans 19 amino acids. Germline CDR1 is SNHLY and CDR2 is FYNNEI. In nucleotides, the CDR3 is TGTGCCAGCCCGCCAGACCTTCTGGGACAGGGGGCTATAAACTATGGCTACACCTTC. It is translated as CASPPDLLGQGAINYGYTF.

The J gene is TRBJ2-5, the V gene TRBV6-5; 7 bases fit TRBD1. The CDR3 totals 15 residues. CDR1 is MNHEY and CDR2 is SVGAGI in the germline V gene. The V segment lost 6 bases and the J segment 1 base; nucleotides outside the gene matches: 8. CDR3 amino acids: CASRRTTGVQETQYF. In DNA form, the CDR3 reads TGTGCCAGCAGACGCACAACAGGGGTCCAAGAGACCCAGTACTTC.

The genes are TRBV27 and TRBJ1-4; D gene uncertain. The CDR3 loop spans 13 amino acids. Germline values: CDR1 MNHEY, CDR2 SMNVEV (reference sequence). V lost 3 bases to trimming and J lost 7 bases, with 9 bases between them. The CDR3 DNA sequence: TGTGCCAGCAGTTTCCTGTCCGGTGAAAAACTGTTTTTT. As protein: CASSFLSGEKLFF.